A single sample gave rise to the 26 T cell receptor beta chains below, sequenced in a study of T cell changes during pregnancy in multiple sclerosis. Clones were read by immunoSEQ multiplex PCR, and TCRdb kept only the in-frame ones, dropping some. The table shows around 59,000 clones, with about 93% occurring only once. The source material was peripheral blood, sampled in the third trimester of pregnancy. Every receptor here comes from a female donor in good health, enrolled as a control in a pregnancy study.

The rearrangement uses TRBV27 and TRBJ1-2; weak D call: TRBD1 (5 bases). Germline V gene data show CDR1 as MNHEY and CDR2 as SMNVEV (reference sequence). Deletions cut 4 bases from V and 3 bases from J, with 12 bases between. CDR3 length: 14 amino acids. The CDR3 nucleotides are TGTGCCAGCAGTTCAGCAGGGTTTTACTATGGCTACACCTTC. Translating gives CASSSAGFYYGYTF.

The J gene is TRBJ2-7, the V gene TRBV10-2; possible D gene TRBD2, 6 bases. Trimming removed 9 bases at V and 1 base at J, with 7 bases between. Looked up from germline, CDR1 is WSHSY and CDR2 is SAAADI. The CDR3 length is 11 residues. CDR3 loop: CASGTSYEQYF. In nucleotides, the CDR3 is TGCGCCAGTGGGACTTCCTACGAGCAGTACTTC.

The V call is TRBV5-6, the J call TRBJ2-3; TRBD2 is a possible D gene (5 bases). The germline V gene has CDR1 SGHDT and CDR2 YYEEEE. There are 13 residues in the CDR3. Trimming took 0 bases from V and 9 from J, leaving 11 bases between them. This chain's CDR3 is CASSLAGRGTQYF. CDR3 DNA: TGTGCCAGCAGCTTGGCGGGCAGAGGGACGCAGTATTTT.

The chain couples TRBV4-1 to TRBJ1-6; D is undetermined. CDR1 is MGHRA and CDR2 is YSYEKL in the germline V gene. The CDR3 spans 17 residues. Between the trimmed V and J ends, which lost 4 bases and 0 bases, there was a span of 13 bases. Written as DNA, the CDR3 is TGCGCCAGCAGCCTAAGGACTATTAGCTCCTATAATTCACCCCTCCACTTT. It yields the protein CASSLRTISSYNSPLHF.

This sequence joins TRBV18 and TRBJ1-3, with D hard to call. The CDR3 runs to 13 residues. The germline CDR1 and CDR2 sequences are KGHSH and LQKENI. The V end was cut by 5 bases, the J end by 4 bases, with 9 bases between. Written as DNA, the CDR3 is TGTGCCAGCTCAGGGGAGACCGGAAACACCATATATTTT. Protein: CASSGETGNTIYF.

The chain's CDR3 is CASSLMGQEQPQHF. The DNA for the CDR3 is TGTGCCAGCAGTTTAATGGGCCAGGAACAGCCCCAGCATTTT. The chain carries TRBV28 and TRBJ1-5, with no clear D. Germline V lookup: CDR1 MDHEN, CDR2 SYDVKM. This CDR3 spans 14 amino acids. Trimming removed 2 bases from V and 7 bases from J, with 12 bases in between.

This chain joins TRBV7-2 and TRBJ2-6; TRBD2 might be the D (6 bases). The CDR3 sequence is 16 residues long. V was clipped by 4 bases and J by 2 bases, with 12 bases between them. Germline CDR1 SGHTA, CDR2 FQGNSA. The CDR3 nucleotides are TGTGCCAGCAGCTCGACACTAGCTACTGGGGCCAACGTCCTGACTTTC. This sequence encodes CASSSTLATGANVLTF.

This sequence joins TRBV7-2 and TRBJ2-3; 8 nucleotides align to TRBD2. Looked up from germline, CDR1 is SGHTA and CDR2 is FQGNSA. The CDR3 contains 19 residues. With 1 base clipped from V and 0 bases from J, the junction kept 12 bases outside the gene matches. CDR3 DNA: TGTGCCAGCAGCTTAGTCCCCGGGGGGGGGTCCAGGAGCACAGATACGCAGTATTTT. Its protein product is CASSLVPGGGSRSTDTQYF. The variable domain in full, with the rest retrieved from reference TRBV7-2 and TRBJ2-3, is GAGVSQSPSNKVTEKGKDVELRCDPISGHTALYWYRQSLGQGLEFLIYFQGNSAPDKSGLPSDRFSAERTGGSVSTLTIQRTQQEDSAVYLCASSLVPGGGSRSTDTQYFGPGTRLTVL.

In this sample, this clone turned up once. The genes are TRBV4-2 and TRBJ2-3; D uncertain. V was pared by 3 bases and J by 0 bases, with 7 bases between. This CDR3 contains 14 residues. Per germline, CDR1 LGHNA and CDR2 YNFKEQ. The CDR3 nucleotides are TGTGCCAGCAGCCATCAAACTAGCACAGATACGCAGTATTTT. Translating it yields CASSHQTSTDTQYF.

The chain joins TRBV13 to TRBJ2-7, with D maybe TRBD2 (5 bases). The length of the CDR3 is 13 residues. CDR1 is PRHDT and CDR2 is FYEKMQ in the germline V gene (reference sequence). V lost 5 bases and J lost 5, with 13 bases in between. The CDR3 loop is CASSPLGEDEQYF. DNA for the CDR3: TGTGCCAGCAGCCCCCTGGGAGAGGACGAGCAGTACTTC.

This chain links TRBV5-1 with TRBJ1-1; TRBD1 is a possible D gene (6 bases). There are 15 residues in the CDR3. CDR1 SGHRS and CDR2 YFSETQ come from the germline V gene. V dropped 0 bases and J dropped 1 base, with 10 bases sitting between them. CDR3 amino acids: CASSLGDRQNTEAFF. For the CDR3, the DNA is TGCGCCAGCAGCTTGGGCGACAGGCAGAACACTGAAGCTTTCTTT.

The V call is TRBV15, the J call TRBJ1-5; possible D gene TRBD1, 6 bases. Deletions cut 0 bases from V and 2 bases from J, with 11 bases between. Germline lookup yields CDR1 LNHNV and CDR2 YYDKDF (reference sequence). This CDR3 has 16 residues. The chain's CDR3 is CATSRDRAGGNQPQHF. CDR3 coding DNA: TGTGCCACCAGCAGAGATCGGGCAGGGGGCAATCAGCCCCAGCATTTT.

This rearrangement joins TRBV28 to TRBJ2-5; TRBD2 agrees at 12 bases. Germline CDR1 and CDR2: MDHEN and SYDVKM. The CDR3 sequence is 16 residues long. The V and J ends lost 6 bases and 5 bases, in that order; junction bases with no gene match: 10. CDR3 bases: TGTGCCAGCAGCTCCCGGACTAGCGGGATTTTGGAGACCCAGTACTTC. Amino acids: CASSSRTSGILETQYF.

V gene TRBV10-3 combines with J gene TRBJ2-2, with D possibly TRBD2 on 6 matching bases. The germline V gene encodes CDR1 ENHRY and CDR2 SYGVKD. Trimming left V 8 bases short and J 3 bases short, with 16 bases between. CDR3 length equals 15 residues. The CDR3, as DNA: TGTGCCATCCTTGGAGCGGGTGTGGACACCGGGGAGCTGTTTTTT. Residues: CAILGAGVDTGELFF.

J is TRBJ2-1 and V is TRBV19; 15 positions agree with TRBD2. Germline CDR1 is LNHDA and CDR2 is SQIVND (reference sequence). Trimming took 1 base from V and 8 from J; bases not matched to a gene: 6. The CDR3 covers 17 residues. CDR3 loop: CASSIGTSGGARHEQFF. The CDR3 DNA is TGTGCCAGTAGTATAGGGACTAGCGGGGGGGCCCGCCATGAGCAGTTCTTC.

For the CDR3, the DNA is TGTGCCAGCAGCCTACTAGCGGGGCCCACAGATACGCAGTATTTT. Its translation is CASSLLAGPTDTQYF. The chain carries TRBV7-3 and TRBJ2-3; 10 nucleotides align to TRBD2. J was trimmed by 2 bases and V by 5 bases; bases with no gene match: 4. The CDR3 has 15 amino acids. The germline V gene has CDR1 SGHTA and CDR2 FQGTGA.

The rearrangement uses TRBV10-3 and TRBJ2-7, with 7 nucleotides matching TRBD1. With 0 bases clipped from V and 1 base from J, the junction kept 0 bases outside the gene matches. In germline, CDR1 is ENHRY, CDR2 SYGVKD. CDR3 length equals 14 residues. CDR3 DNA sequence: TGTGCCATCAGTGAGTCGACAGGGTCCTACGAGCAGTACTTC. Protein sequence: CAISESTGSYEQYF.

This chain joins TRBV6-5 and TRBJ1-6; 7 bases are a match to TRBD1. Germline values: CDR1 MNHEY, CDR2 SVGAGI. V gave up 1 base and J gave up 7 bases; unmatched junction bases: 7. The CDR3 totals 16 residues. The CDR3 region is CASSYWGTADNSPLHF. The DNA for the CDR3 is TGTGCCAGCAGTTACTGGGGGACAGCGGACAATTCACCCCTCCACTTT.

This chain joins TRBV28 and TRBJ1-3; perhaps TRBD1 as D (6 bases). The CDR3 runs to 15 residues. Germline CDR1 is MDHEN and CDR2 is SYDVKM. The V end lost 2 bases, the J end lost 2 bases, and 10 bases lay between the germline ends. The CDR3 coding sequence is TGTGCCAGCAGTTTAGGGGGCAGGGCTGGAAACACCATATATTTT. Its translation: CASSLGGRAGNTIYF. The whole variable domain, filled in from reference TRBV28 and TRBJ1-3, reads DVKVTQSSRYLVKRTGEKVFLECVQDMDHENMFWYRQDPGLGLRLIYFSYDVKMKEKGDIPEGYSVSREKKERFSLILESASTNQTSMYLCASSLGGRAGNTIYFGEGSWLTVV.

The chain links TRBV28 to TRBJ2-5; unclear D gene. CDR1 and CDR2 (germline): MDHEN, SYDVKM. CDR3 size: 12 residues. V lost 8 bases to trimming and J lost 5 bases, with 12 bases between them. The CDR3: CASRPQEETQYF. The CDR3 nucleotides read TGTGCCAGCCGCCCCCAAGAGGAGACCCAGTACTTC.

The sample holds one count of this clone. V is TRBV11-2 and J is TRBJ1-2; 8 bases fit TRBD1. V gave up 3 bases and J gave up 11 bases; unmatched junction bases: 8. The CDR3 totals 13 residues. Per the germline V gene, CDR1 is SGHAT and CDR2 is FQNNGV. The CDR3 loop reads CASSFTLRDRYTF. The CDR3 DNA reads TGTGCCAGCAGCTTCACTCTTAGGGACAGGTACACCTTC.

The chain links TRBV6-5 to TRBJ2-7, with 7 nucleotides matching TRBD1. The CDR3 extends over 13 amino acids. Trimming cost V 4 bases and J 5 bases; bases outside gene matches: 5. Per the germline V gene, CDR1 is MNHEY and CDR2 is SVGAGI. CDR3 loop: CASSWRQGNEQYF. The CDR3 DNA follows: TGTGCCAGCAGTTGGAGACAGGGAAACGAGCAGTACTTC.

The chain employs TRBV7-2 and TRBJ1-2, with a weak D call TRBD1 (6 bases). The CDR3 has 16 residues. Trimming left V 5 bases short and J 2 bases short, with 18 bases between. Per germline, CDR1 SGHTA and CDR2 FQGNSA. The CDR3: CASSPLTGFQNYGYTF. Here the CDR3 DNA reads TGTGCCAGCAGCCCTCTTACAGGGTTCCAAAACTATGGCTACACCTTC.

The rearrangement links TRBV11-3 to TRBJ1-1; D may be TRBD1 (6 bases). V was pared by 6 bases and J by 3 bases, with 17 bases between. The CDR3 contains 15 residues. CDR1 is SGHNT and CDR2 is YENEEA in the germline V gene. In nucleotides, the CDR3 is TGTGCCAGCAGAACCTCGACAGGAGCGTACACTGAAGCTTTCTTT. Encoded protein: CASRTSTGAYTEAFF.

The chain employs TRBV27 and TRBJ2-1; possibly TRBD2 for D (5 bases). CDR1 is MNHEY and CDR2 is SMNVEV in the germline V gene (reference sequence). This CDR3 is built from 14 residues. The V end lost 3 bases, the J end lost 3 bases, and 9 bases lay between the germline ends. This CDR3 is CASSFSGVYNEQFF. The CDR3 nucleotides are TGTGCCAGCAGTTTCTCCGGGGTCTACAATGAGCAGTTCTTC.

The gene calls are TRBV2 and TRBJ2-5; 16 nucleotides agree with TRBD2. The J segment lost 5 bases and the V segment lost 5 bases, leaving 5 bases of the junction unmatched. The germline CDR1 and CDR2 sequences are SNHLY and FYNNEI. The CDR3 consists of 16 residues. The CDR3 DNA reads as TGTGCCAGCAGTAGGGGACTAGCGGGGGGGCTGGAGACCCAGTACTTC. It encodes CASSRGLAGGLETQYF.